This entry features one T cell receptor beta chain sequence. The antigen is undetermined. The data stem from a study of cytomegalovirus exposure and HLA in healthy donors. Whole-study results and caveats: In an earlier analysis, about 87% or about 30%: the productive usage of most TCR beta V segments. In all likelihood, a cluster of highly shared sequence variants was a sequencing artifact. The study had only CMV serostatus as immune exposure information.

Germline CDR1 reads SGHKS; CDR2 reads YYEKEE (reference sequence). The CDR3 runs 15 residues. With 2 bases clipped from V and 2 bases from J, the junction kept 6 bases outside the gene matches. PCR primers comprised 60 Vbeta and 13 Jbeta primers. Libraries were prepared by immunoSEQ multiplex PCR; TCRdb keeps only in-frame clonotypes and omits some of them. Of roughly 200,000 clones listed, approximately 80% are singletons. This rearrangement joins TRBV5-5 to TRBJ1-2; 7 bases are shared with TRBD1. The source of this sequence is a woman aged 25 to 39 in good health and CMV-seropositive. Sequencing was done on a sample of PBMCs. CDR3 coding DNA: TGTGCCAGCAGCTTTGGTTCCAGGGGGAACTATGGCTACACCTTC. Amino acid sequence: CASSFGSRGNYGYTF. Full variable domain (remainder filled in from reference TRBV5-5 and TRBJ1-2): DAGVTQSPTHLIKTRGQQVTLRCSPISGHKSVSWYQQVLGQGPQFIFQYYEKEERGRGNFPDRFSARQFPNYSSELNVNALLLGDSALYLCASSFGSRGNYGYTFGSGTRLTVV.